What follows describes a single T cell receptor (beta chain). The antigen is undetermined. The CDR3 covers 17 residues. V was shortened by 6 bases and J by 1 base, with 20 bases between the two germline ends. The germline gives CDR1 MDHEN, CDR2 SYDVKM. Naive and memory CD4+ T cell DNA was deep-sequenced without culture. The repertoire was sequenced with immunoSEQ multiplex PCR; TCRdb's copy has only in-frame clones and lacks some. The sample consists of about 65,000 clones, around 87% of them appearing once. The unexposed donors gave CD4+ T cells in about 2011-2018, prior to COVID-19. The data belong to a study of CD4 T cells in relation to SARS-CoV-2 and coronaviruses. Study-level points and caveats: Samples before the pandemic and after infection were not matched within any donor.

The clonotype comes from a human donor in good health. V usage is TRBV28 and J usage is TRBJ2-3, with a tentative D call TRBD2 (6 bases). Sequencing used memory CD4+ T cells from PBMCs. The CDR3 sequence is CASSKNRDWGGTDTQYF. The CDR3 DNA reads TGTGCCAGCAGCAAAAATCGGGACTGGGGGGGCACAGATACGCAGTATTTT.